This record looks at one TCR beta chain sequence and its context. These data belong to a study of T cell changes during pregnancy in multiple sclerosis. Assay used: immunoSEQ multiplex PCR; TCRdb lists only in-frame clones, some missing. Here the sample spans 20,000 to 30,000 clones, 88% being singletons. Per germline, CDR1 SGHTA and CDR2 FQGNSA. This CDR3 is 16 amino acids long. Trimming removed 1 base from V and 2 bases from J, with 13 bases in between. This TCR came from a female donor in good health, enrolled as a control in a pregnancy study. The sequencing used CD4+ T cells from peripheral blood mononuclear cells, collected in the first trimester of pregnancy. V is TRBV7-2 and J is TRBJ2-3; a weak D match, TRBD2 (6 bases). CDR3 in amino acids: CASSLGGGAPTDTQYF. In DNA, the CDR3 is TGTGCCAGCAGCTTAGGGGGCGGGGCTCCCACAGATACGCAGTATTTT.